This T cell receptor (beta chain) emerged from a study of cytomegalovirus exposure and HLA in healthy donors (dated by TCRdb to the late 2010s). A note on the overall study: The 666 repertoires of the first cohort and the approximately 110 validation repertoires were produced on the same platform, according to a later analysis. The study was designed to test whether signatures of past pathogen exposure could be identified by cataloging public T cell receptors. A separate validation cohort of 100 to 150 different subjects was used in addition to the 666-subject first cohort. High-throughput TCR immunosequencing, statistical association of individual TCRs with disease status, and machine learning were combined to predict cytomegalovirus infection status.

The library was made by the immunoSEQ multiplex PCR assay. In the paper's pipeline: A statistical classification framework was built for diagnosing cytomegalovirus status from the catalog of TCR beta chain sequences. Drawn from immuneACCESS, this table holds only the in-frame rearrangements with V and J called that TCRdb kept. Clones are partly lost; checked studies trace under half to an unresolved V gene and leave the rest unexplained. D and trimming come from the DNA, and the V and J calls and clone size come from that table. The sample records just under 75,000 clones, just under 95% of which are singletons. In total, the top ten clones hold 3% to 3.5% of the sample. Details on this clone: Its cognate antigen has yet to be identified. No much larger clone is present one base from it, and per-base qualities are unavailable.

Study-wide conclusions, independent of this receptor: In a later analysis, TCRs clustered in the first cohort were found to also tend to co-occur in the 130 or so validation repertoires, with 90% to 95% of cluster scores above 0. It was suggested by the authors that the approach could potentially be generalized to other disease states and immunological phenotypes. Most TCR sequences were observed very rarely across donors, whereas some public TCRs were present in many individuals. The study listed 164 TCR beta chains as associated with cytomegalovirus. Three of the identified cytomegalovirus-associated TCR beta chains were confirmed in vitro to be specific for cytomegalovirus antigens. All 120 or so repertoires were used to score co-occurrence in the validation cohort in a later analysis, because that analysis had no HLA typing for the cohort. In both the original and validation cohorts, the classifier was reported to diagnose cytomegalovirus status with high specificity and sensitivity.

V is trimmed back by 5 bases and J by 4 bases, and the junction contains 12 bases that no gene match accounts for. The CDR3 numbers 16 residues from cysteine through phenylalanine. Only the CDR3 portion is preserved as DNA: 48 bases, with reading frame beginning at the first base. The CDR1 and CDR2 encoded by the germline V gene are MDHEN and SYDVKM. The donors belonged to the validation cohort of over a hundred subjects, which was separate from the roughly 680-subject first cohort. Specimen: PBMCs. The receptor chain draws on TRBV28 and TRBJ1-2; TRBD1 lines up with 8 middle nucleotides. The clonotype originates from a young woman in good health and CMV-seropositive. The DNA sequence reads TGTGCCAGCAGTCTTATACGACAGGGGCGAAGCTATGGCTACACCTTC. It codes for CASSLIRQGRSYGYTF.